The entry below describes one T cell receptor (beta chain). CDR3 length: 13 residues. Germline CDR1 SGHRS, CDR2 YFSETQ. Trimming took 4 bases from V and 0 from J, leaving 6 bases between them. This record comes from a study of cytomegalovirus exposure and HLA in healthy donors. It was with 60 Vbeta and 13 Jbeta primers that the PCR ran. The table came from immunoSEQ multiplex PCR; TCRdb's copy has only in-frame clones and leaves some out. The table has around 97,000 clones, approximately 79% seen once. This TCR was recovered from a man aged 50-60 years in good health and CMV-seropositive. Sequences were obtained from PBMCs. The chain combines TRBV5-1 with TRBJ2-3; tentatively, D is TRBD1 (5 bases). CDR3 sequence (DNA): TGCGCCAGCAGCAGGACAAGCACAGATACGCAGTATTTT. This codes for CASSRTSTDTQYF.